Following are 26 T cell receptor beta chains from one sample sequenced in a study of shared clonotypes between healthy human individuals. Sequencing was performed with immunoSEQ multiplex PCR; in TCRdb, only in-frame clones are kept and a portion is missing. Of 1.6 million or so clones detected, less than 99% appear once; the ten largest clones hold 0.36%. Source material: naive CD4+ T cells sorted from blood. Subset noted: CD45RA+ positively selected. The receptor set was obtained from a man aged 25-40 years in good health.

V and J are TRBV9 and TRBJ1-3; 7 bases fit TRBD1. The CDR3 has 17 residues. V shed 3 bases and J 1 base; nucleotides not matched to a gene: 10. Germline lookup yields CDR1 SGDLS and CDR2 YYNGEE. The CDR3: CASSGLPGQRSGNTIYF. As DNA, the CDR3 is TGTGCCAGCAGCGGATTACCGGGACAGAGATCTGGAAACACCATATATTTT.

CDR3 bases: TGTGCCAGCACCGATCAGGGGCGAACAAATGAGCAGTTCTTC. Translating gives CASTDQGRTNEQFF. The genes are TRBV27 and TRBJ2-1, with a tentative D call TRBD1 (6 bases). V dropped 7 bases and J dropped 7 bases, with 17 bases sitting between them. This CDR3 has 14 residues. The germline gives CDR1 MNHEY, CDR2 SMNVEV (reference sequence).

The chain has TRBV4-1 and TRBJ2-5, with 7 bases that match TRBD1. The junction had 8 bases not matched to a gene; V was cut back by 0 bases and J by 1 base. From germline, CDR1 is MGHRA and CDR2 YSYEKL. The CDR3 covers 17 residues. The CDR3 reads CASSQDLARGLQETQYF. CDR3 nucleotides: TGCGCCAGCAGCCAAGATCTTGCTAGGGGGCTCCAAGAGACCCAGTACTTC.

The CDR3 sequence is CASSLWASGTIYEQYF. The DNA for the CDR3 is TGCGCCAGCAGCTTGTGGGCTAGCGGGACCATCTACGAGCAGTACTTC. The chain couples TRBV5-1 to TRBJ2-7; 9 bases are a match to TRBD2. The CDR3 totals 16 residues. The germline gives CDR1 SGHRS, CDR2 YFSETQ. The J segment lost 3 bases and the V segment lost 1 base, leaving 8 bases of the junction unmatched.

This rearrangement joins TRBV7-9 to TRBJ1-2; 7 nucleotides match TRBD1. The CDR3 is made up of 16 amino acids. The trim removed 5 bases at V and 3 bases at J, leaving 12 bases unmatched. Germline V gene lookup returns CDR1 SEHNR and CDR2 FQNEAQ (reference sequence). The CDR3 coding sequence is TGTGCCAGCAGCCCGGGACAGCTTACTTTTGACTATGGCTACACCTTC. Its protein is CASSPGQLTFDYGYTF.

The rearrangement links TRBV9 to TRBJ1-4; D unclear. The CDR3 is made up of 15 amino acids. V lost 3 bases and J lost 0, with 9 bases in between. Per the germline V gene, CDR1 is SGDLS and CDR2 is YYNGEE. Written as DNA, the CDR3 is TGTGCCAGCAGCGCCTACAGTACAACTAATGAAAAACTGTTTTTT. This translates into CASSAYSTTNEKLFF.

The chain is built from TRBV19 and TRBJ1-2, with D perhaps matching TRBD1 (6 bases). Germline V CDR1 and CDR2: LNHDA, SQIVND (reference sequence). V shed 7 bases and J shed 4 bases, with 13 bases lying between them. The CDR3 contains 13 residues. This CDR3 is CASTPTGTYGYTF. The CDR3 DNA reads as TGTGCCAGTACCCCGACAGGAACCTATGGCTACACCTTC.

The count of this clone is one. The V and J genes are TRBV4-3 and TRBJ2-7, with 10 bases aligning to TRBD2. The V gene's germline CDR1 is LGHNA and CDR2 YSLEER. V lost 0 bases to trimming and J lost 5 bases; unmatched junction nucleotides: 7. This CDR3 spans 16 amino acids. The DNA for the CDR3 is TGCGCCAGCAGCCAAGATCGGCTAGCGGGAGTCCACGAGCAGTACTTC. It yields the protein CASSQDRLAGVHEQYF.

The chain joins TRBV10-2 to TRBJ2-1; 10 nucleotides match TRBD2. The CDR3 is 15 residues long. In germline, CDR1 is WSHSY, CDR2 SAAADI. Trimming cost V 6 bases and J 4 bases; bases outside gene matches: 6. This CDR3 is CASRNGLAEYNEQFF. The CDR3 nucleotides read TGCGCCAGCAGGAACGGACTAGCGGAATACAATGAGCAGTTCTTC.

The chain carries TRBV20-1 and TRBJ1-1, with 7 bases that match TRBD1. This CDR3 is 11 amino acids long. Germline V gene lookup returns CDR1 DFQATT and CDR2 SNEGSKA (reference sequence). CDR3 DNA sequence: TGCATCGGGACAGAGAACACTGAAGCTTTCTTT. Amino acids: CIGTENTEAFF.

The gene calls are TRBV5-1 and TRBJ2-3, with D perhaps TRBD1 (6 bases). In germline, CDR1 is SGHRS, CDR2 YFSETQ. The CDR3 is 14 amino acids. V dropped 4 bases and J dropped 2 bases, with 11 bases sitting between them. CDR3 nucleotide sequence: TGCGCCAGCAGCCTCCAGGGGTTCACAGATACGCAGTATTTT. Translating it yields CASSLQGFTDTQYF.

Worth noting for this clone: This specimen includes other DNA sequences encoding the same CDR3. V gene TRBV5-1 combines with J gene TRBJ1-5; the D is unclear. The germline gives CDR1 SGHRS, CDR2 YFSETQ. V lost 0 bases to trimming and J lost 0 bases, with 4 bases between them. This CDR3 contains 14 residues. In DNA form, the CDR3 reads TGCGCCAGCAGCTTGGAAGGTAGCAATCAGCCCCAGCATTTT. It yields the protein CASSLEGSNQPQHF.

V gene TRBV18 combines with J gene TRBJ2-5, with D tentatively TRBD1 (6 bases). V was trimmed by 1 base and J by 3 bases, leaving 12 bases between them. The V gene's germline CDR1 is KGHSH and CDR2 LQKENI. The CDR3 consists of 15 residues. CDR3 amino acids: CASSPLSTGKETQYF. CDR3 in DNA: TGTGCCAGCTCACCACTTTCCACAGGGAAAGAGACCCAGTACTTC.

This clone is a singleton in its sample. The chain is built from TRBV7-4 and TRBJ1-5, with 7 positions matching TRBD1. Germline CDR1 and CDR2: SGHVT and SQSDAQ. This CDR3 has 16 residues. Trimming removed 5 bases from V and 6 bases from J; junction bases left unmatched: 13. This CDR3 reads CASSPKNTGEGQPQHF. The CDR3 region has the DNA TGTGCCAGCAGCCCAAAAAATACAGGGGAGGGTCAGCCCCAGCATTTT.

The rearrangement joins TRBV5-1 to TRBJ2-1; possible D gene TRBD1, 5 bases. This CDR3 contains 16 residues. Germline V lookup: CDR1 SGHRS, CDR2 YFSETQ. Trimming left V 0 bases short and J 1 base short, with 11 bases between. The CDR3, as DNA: TGCGCCAGCAGCTTGGCCTATAGGGGATCCTACAATGAGCAGTTCTTC. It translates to CASSLAYRGSYNEQFF.

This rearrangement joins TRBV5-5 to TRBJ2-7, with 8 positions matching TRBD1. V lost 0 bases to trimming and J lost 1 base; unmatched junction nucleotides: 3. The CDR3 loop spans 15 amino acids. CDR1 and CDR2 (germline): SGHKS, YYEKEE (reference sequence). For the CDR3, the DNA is TGTGCCAGCAGCTTGGCAGGGGGCGGGTCCTACGAGCAGTACTTC. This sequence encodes CASSLAGGGSYEQYF.

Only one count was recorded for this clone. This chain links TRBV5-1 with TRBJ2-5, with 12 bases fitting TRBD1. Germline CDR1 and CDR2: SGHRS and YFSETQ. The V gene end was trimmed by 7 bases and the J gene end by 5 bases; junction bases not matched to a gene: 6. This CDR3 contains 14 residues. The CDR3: CASRGQGAGETQYF. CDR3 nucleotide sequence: TGCGCCAGCCGGGGACAGGGGGCTGGGGAGACCCAGTACTTC.

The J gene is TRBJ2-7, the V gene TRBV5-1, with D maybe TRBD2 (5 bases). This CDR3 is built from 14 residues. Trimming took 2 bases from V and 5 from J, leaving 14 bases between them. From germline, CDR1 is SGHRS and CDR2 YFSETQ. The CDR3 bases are TGCGCCAGCAGCTTTGGCCGGGGTTACAACGAGCAGTACTTC. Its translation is CASSFGRGYNEQYF.

CDR3 sequence (DNA): TGTGCCAGCAGCTTAGCTTCCAGGGGGTTAGATCAGCCCCAGCATTTT. This encodes CASSLASRGLDQPQHF. This chain connects TRBV7-2 to TRBJ1-5; 7 bases map to TRBD1. Trimming cost V 0 bases and J 5 bases; bases outside gene matches: 7. The length of the CDR3 is 16 residues. Germline-derived CDR1 and CDR2 are SGHTA and FQGNSA.

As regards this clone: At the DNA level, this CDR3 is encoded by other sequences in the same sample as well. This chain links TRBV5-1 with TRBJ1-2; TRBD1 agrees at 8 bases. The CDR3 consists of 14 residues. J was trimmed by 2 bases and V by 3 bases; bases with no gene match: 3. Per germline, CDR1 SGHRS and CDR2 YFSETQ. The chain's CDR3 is CASSSQGANYGYTF. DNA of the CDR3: TGCGCCAGCAGCTCCCAGGGGGCAAACTATGGCTACACCTTC.

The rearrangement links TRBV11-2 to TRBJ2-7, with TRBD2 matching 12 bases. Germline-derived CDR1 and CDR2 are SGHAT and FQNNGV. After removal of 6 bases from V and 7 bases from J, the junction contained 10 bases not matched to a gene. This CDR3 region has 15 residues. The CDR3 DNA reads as TGTGCCAGCAGTAGACTAGCGGGAGCCGCGGGGGAGCAGTACTTC. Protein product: CASSRLAGAAGEQYF.

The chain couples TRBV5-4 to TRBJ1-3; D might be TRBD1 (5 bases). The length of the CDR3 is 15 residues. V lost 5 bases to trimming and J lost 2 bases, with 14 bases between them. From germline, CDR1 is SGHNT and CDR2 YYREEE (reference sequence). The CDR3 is CASRIMGGTGNTIYF. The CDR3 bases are TGTGCCAGCAGGATAATGGGGGGAACTGGAAACACCATATATTTT.

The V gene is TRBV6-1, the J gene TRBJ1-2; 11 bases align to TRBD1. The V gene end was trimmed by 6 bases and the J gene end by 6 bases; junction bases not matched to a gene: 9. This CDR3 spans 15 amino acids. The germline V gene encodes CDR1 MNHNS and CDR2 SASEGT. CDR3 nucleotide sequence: TGTGCCAGCAGGAGGACAGGGGGCGGTGGAGATGGCTACACCTTC. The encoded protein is CASRRTGGGGDGYTF.

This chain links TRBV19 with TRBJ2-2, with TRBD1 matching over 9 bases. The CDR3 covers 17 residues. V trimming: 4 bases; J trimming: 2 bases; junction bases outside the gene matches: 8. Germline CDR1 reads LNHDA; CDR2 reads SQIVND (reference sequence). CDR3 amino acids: CASSKRTGATNTGELFF. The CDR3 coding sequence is TGTGCCAGTAGTAAAAGGACAGGGGCAACTAACACCGGGGAGCTGTTTTTT.

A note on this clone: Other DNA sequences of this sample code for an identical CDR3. CDR3 loop: CASSSGLSSYNEQFF. CDR3 DNA: TGTGCCAGCAGCTCGGGACTGAGCTCCTACAATGAGCAGTTCTTC. This sequence joins TRBV11-2 and TRBJ2-1, with a weak D call TRBD2 (6 bases). Germline V gene data show CDR1 as SGHAT and CDR2 as FQNNGV. The CDR3 loop spans 15 amino acids. V lost 4 bases and J 0 bases, leaving 10 bases between the germline ends.

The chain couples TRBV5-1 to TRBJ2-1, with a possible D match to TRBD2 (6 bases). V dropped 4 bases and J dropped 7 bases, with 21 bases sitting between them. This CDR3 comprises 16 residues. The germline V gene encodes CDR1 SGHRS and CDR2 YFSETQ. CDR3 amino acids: CASSPTPTTRSNEQFF. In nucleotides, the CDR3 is TGCGCCAGCAGCCCCACGCCCACGACTAGATCGAATGAGCAGTTCTTC.